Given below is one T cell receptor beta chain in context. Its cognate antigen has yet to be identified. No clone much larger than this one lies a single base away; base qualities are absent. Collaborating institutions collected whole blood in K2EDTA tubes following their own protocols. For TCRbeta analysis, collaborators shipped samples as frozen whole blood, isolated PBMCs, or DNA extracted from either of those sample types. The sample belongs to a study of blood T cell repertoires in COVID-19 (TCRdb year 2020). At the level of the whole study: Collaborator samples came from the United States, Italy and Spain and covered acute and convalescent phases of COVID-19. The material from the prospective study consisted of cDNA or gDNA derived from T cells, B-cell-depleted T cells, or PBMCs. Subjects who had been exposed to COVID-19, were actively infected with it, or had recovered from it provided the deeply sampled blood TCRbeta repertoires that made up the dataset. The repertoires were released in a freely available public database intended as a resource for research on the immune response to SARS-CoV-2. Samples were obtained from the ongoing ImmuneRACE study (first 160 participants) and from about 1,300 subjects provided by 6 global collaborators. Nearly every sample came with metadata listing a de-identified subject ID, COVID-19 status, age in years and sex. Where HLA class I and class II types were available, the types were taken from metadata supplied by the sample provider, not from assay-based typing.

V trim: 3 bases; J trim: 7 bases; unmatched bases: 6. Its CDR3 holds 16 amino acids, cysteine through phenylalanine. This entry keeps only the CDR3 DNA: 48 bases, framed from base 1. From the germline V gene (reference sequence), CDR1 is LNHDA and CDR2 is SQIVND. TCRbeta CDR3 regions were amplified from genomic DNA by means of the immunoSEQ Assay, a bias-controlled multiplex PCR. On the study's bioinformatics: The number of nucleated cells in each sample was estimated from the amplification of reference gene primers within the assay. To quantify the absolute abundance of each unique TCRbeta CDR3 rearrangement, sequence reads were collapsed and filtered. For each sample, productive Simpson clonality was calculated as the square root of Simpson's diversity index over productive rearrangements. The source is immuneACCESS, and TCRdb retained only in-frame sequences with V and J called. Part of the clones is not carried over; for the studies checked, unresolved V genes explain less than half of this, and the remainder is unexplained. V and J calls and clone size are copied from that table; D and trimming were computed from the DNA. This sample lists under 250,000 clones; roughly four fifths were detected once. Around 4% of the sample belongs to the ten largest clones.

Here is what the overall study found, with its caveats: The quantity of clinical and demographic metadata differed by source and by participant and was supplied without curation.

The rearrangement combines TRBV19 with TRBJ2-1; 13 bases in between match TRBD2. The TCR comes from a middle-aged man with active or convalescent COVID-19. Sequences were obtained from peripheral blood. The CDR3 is CASSMGATSGGNEQFF. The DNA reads TGTGCCAGTAGTATGGGGGCGACTAGCGGGGGGAATGAGCAGTTCTTC. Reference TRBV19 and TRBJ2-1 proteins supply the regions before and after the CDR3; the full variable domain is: DGGITQSPKYLFRKEGQNVTLSCEQNLNHDAMYWYRQDPGQGLRLIYYSQIVNDFQKGDIAEGYSVSREKKESFPLTVTSAQKNPTAFYLCASSMGATSGGNEQFFGPGTRLTVL.